Presented here are 20 T cell receptor beta chains from one specimen sequenced in a study of shared clonotypes between healthy human individuals. Measured with immunoSEQ multiplex PCR; TCRdb has only the in-frame clones, and not every one. Of about 960,000 clones listed, about 80% are singletons. Sequenced sample: memory CD4+ T cells sorted from blood. As for subset: CD45RA-negative fraction. Receptor source: a man between 18 and 35 years old in good health.

Points on this clone: This CDR3 is also generated by other DNA sequences in the sample. The CDR3 DNA is TGTGCCAGCAGCGTAGAGGGATCGTATAATTCACCCCTCCACTTT. Protein: CASSVEGSYNSPLHF. V and J are TRBV9 and TRBJ1-6; D gene unclear. Germline values: CDR1 SGDLS, CDR2 YYNGEE. V shed 0 bases and J shed 4 bases, with 8 bases lying between them. CDR3 length equals 15 residues.

The chain links TRBV10-3 to TRBJ1-4, with a weak D call TRBD1 (5 bases). Trimming stripped 4 bases from V and 8 bases from J, with 11 bases between. Per the germline V gene, CDR1 is ENHRY and CDR2 is SYGVKD. This CDR3 has 13 amino acids. The CDR3 nucleotides are TGTGCCATCAGTGGGGACGGGACGGAAAAACTGTTTTTT. Translating gives CAISGDGTEKLFF.

V gene TRBV6-6 combines with J gene TRBJ1-3; weak D call: TRBD1 (5 bases). The V gene's germline CDR1 is MNHNY and CDR2 SVGAGI (reference sequence). The CDR3 is 15 amino acids. V lost 2 bases to trimming and J lost 8 bases, with 16 bases between them. This CDR3 reads CASSYLQGSGDTIYF. CDR3 coding DNA: TGTGCCAGCAGTTACCTTCAGGGTAGTGGGGACACCATATATTTT.

As concerns this clone: With a much larger clone just one base away, this may be a read error. Other DNA sequences in this sample translate to the same CDR3. The gene calls are TRBV2 and TRBJ2-1; no reliable D call. The CDR3 runs 12 residues. Germline-derived CDR1 and CDR2 are SNHLY and FYNNEI. The CDR3 DNA follows: TGTGCCAGCAGATATACCTTTAATGAGCAATTCTTC. Its protein product is CASRYTFNEQFF.

This clone was counted a few times. This chain uses TRBV2 with TRBJ2-3, with D possibly matching TRBD1 (5 bases). This CDR3 has 14 amino acids. From germline, CDR1 is SNHLY and CDR2 FYNNEI. V gave up 6 bases and J gave up 2 bases, with 12 bases separating them. CDR3 DNA: TGTGCCAGCAGAGATGACAGACCCACAGATACGCAGTATTTT. Amino acids: CASRDDRPTDTQYF.

The rearrangement joins TRBV28 to TRBJ1-4; TRBD1 might be the D (6 bases). Looked up from germline, CDR1 is MDHEN and CDR2 is SYDVKM. The CDR3 has 23 amino acids. V was shortened by 5 bases and J by 3 bases, with 37 bases between the two germline ends. For the CDR3, the DNA is TGTGCCAGCAGTACCGATTGGACAGCCAGTATATCCTACCTCCTCGGGGCTAATGAAAAACTGTTTTTT. Translating gives CASSTDWTASISYLLGANEKLFF.

This clone was seen a handful of times. The chain uses TRBV5-1 and TRBJ2-7, with 8 bases that match TRBD1. Trimming removed 5 bases from V and 4 bases from J; junction bases left unmatched: 11. The length of the CDR3 is 15 residues. Germline V gene data show CDR1 as SGHRS and CDR2 as YFSETQ. The CDR3 nucleotides are TGCGCCAGCAGGTTGACGACAGGGGTCGTTTACGAGCAGTACTTC. Amino acids: CASRLTTGVVYEQYF.

This clone occurred many times. J is TRBJ2-3 and V is TRBV5-4; possibly TRBD2 for D (5 bases). Trimming took 4 bases from V and 3 from J, leaving 6 bases between them. The germline CDR1 and CDR2 sequences are SGHNT and YYREEE (reference sequence). There are 12 residues in the CDR3. The CDR3 spells CASSRRTDTQYF. The CDR3 nucleotides are TGTGCCAGCAGCCGGAGGACAGATACGCAGTATTTT.

Only one count was recorded for this clone. The V and J genes are TRBV5-6 and TRBJ1-2; weak D call: TRBD1 (6 bases). The CDR3 loop spans 15 amino acids. Germline assignment: CDR1 SGHDT and CDR2 YYEEEE. With 4 bases removed from V and 4 bases from J, the gap between germline ends came to 17 bases. The CDR3 protein is CASSRRTVQPYGYTF. For the CDR3, the DNA is TGTGCCAGCAGCCGAAGGACAGTCCAGCCCTATGGCTACACCTTC.

The J gene is TRBJ2-3, the V gene TRBV28; possibly TRBD1 for D (6 bases). The V end was cut by 4 bases, the J end by 0 bases, with 14 bases between. This CDR3 is built from 16 residues. CDR1 is MDHEN and CDR2 is SYDVKM in the germline V gene. For the CDR3, the DNA is TGTGCCAGCAGTTCCGGGGACATTCCTAGCACAGATACGCAGTATTTT. Residues: CASSSGDIPSTDTQYF.

This clone turned up a few times. The J gene is TRBJ1-1, the V gene TRBV11-1; D is perhaps TRBD1 (5 bases). Looked up from germline, CDR1 is SGHAT and CDR2 is FQDESV (reference sequence). The CDR3 spans 14 residues. V dropped 3 bases and J dropped 1 base, with 9 bases sitting between them. The CDR3 DNA sequence: TGTGCCAGCAGCTTGTCGGACAAGAACACTGAAGCTTTCTTT. Translation: CASSLSDKNTEAFF. The variable domain in full, with the rest retrieved from reference TRBV11-1 and TRBJ1-1, is EAEVAQSPRYKITEKSQAVAFWCDPISGHATLYWYRQILGQGPELLVQFQDESVVDDSQLPKDRFSAERLKGVDSTLKIQPAELGDSAMYLCASSLSDKNTEAFFGQGTRLTVV.

This clone was recorded a few times. V and J are TRBV7-3 and TRBJ1-4; 8 bases are shared with TRBD1. This CDR3 contains 15 residues. Germline-derived CDR1 and CDR2 are SGHTA and FQGTGA. The V gene end was trimmed by 4 bases and the J gene end by 4 bases; junction bases not matched to a gene: 5. As DNA, the CDR3 is TGTGCCAGCAGCTCCCCAGGGACAGGTAATGAAAAACTGTTTTTT. It encodes CASSSPGTGNEKLFF.

This sequence joins TRBV7-2 and TRBJ1-2, with 8 bases fitting TRBD1. V lost 2 bases, J lost 8 bases, and 16 bases stayed unmatched. The CDR3 extends over 17 amino acids. CDR1 SGHTA and CDR2 FQGNSA come from the germline V gene. CDR3 region: CASSLSRVRGPAMGYTF. CDR3 nucleotide sequence: TGTGCCAGCAGCTTAAGTCGGGTCAGGGGGCCGGCTATGGGCTACACCTTC.

J is TRBJ2-1 and V is TRBV7-9; tentative D call: TRBD2 (5 bases). V was clipped by 7 bases and J by 5 bases, with 18 bases between them. This CDR3 is 15 amino acids long. Germline values: CDR1 SEHNR, CDR2 FQNEAQ (reference sequence). The CDR3 here is CASTPQGRSHNEQFF. For the CDR3, the DNA is TGTGCCAGCACCCCCCAAGGGAGAAGCCACAATGAGCAGTTCTTC.

This clone occurred many times. This chain connects TRBV4-3 to TRBJ1-5; possible D gene TRBD1, 6 bases. Trimming took off 2 bases at V and 6 bases at J, with 11 bases between the two ends. The CDR3 totals 14 residues. Germline V gene data show CDR1 as LGHNA and CDR2 as YSLEER. The CDR3 loop reads CASSQSRGIQPQHF. Written as DNA, the CDR3 is TGCGCCAGCAGCCAAAGCAGGGGCATTCAGCCCCAGCATTTT.

The V gene is TRBV4-1, the J gene TRBJ1-1, with D uncertain. This CDR3 contains 15 residues. The V gene's germline CDR1 is MGHRA and CDR2 YSYEKL. With 0 bases removed from V and 0 bases from J, the gap between germline ends came to 8 bases. CDR3 sequence reads: CASSQEATMNTEAFF. CDR3 DNA sequence: TGCGCCAGCAGCCAAGAAGCGACAATGAACACTGAAGCTTTCTTT.

The chain joins TRBV9 to TRBJ2-3; no clear D. V was pared by 0 bases and J by 0 bases, with 11 bases between. There are 16 residues in the CDR3. Germline V CDR1 and CDR2: SGDLS, YYNGEE. CDR3 amino acids: CASSVARLTSTDTQYF. In nucleotides, the CDR3 is TGTGCCAGCAGCGTAGCGCGACTTACTAGCACAGATACGCAGTATTTT.

V and J are TRBV11-2 and TRBJ2-1; 7 positions match TRBD1. Germline trimming cut 6 bases from V and 4 bases from J; bases unmatched to any gene: 12. Germline loops: CDR1 SGHAT, CDR2 FQNNGV. This CDR3 contains 16 residues. CDR3 sequence (DNA): TGTGCCAGCAGGGAGACAGGGCCCGGAGCATACAATGAGCAGTTCTTC. Amino acid sequence: CASRETGPGAYNEQFF. Together with reference TRBV11-2 and TRBJ2-1, the CDR3 gives the full variable domain: EAGVAQSPRYKIIEKRQSVAFWCNPISGHATLYWYQQILGQGPKLLIQFQNNGVVDDSQLPKDRFSAERLKGVDSTLKIQPAKLEDSAVYLCASRETGPGAYNEQFFGPGTRLTVL.

The rearrangement uses TRBV10-2 and TRBJ1-4, with D tentatively TRBD1 (5 bases). This CDR3 has 15 amino acids. Trimming took 4 bases from V and 4 from J, leaving 13 bases between them. Germline loops: CDR1 WSHSY, CDR2 SAAADI. This CDR3 is CASSAGRMVNEKLFF. CDR3 coding DNA: TGCGCCAGCAGTGCGGGACGGATGGTTAATGAAAAACTGTTTTTT.

The V call is TRBV7-2, the J call TRBJ2-5; 12 bases are shared with TRBD2. J gave up 5 bases and V 7 bases, and 8 bases lay outside the gene matches. The germline CDR1 and CDR2 sequences are SGHTA and FQGNSA. The CDR3 loop spans 15 amino acids. The CDR3 DNA reads TGTGCCAGCACTCGAGCCGGGACTAGCGGGGAGACCCAGTACTTC. It encodes CASTRAGTSGETQYF.